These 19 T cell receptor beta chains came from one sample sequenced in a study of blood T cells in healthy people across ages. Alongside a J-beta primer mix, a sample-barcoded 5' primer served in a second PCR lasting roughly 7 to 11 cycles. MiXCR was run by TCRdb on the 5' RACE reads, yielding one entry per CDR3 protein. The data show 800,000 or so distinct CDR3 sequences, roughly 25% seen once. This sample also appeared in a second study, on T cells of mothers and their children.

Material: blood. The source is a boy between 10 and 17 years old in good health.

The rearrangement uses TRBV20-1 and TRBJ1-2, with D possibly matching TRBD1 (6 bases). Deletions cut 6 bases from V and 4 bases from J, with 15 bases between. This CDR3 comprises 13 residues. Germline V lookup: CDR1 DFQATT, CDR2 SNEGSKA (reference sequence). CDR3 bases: TGCAGTGCGAAACTCGGACAGATCTATGGCTACACCTTC. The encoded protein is CSAKLGQIYGYTF.

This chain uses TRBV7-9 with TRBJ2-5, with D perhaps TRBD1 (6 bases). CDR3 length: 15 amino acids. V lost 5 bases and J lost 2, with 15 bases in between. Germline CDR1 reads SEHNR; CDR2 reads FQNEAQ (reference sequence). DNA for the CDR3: TGTGCCAGCAGCCCTGGTCAGGGGCCACAAGAGACCCAGTACTTC. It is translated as CASSPGQGPQETQYF.

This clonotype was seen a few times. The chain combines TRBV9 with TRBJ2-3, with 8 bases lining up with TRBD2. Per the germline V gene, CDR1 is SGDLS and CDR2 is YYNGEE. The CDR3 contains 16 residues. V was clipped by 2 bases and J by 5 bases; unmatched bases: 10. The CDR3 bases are TGTGCCAGCAGCGTCGGTTGGGGACTAGGGGAAGATACGCAGTATTTT. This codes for CASSVGWGLGEDTQYF.

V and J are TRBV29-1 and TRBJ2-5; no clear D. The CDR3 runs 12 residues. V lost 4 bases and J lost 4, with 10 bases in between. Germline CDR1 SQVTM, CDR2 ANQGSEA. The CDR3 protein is CSVVRPSETQYF. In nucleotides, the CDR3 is TGCAGCGTTGTACGACCCTCAGAGACCCAGTACTTC.

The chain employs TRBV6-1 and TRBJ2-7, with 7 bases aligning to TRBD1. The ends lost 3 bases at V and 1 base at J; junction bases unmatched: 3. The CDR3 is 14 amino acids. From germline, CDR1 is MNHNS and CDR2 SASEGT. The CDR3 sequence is CASSEMGQSYEQYF. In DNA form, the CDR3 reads TGTGCCAGCAGTGAGATGGGACAGTCCTACGAGCAGTACTTC.

The CDR3 spells CASSQSPGVAGSLGTDTQYF. The DNA for the CDR3 is TGTGCCAGCAGCCAAAGTCCCGGGGTAGCGGGTTCTCTCGGCACAGATACGCAGTATTTT. J is TRBJ2-3 and V is TRBV3-1, with 7 positions matching TRBD2. CDR1 and CDR2 from the germline V gene are LGHDT and YNNKEL (reference sequence). The CDR3 consists of 20 residues. With V trimmed by 2 bases and J by 1 base, 18 bases remained unmatched.

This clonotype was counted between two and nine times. The CDR3 DNA reads TGTGCCAGTAGTATGGCCGGGACAGGGGGCTACGAGCAGTACTTC. It yields the protein CASSMAGTGGYEQYF. The chain combines TRBV19 with TRBJ2-7; 11 positions match TRBD1. Germline V gives CDR1 LNHDA, CDR2 SQIVND (reference sequence). With V trimmed by 3 bases and J by 3 bases, 4 bases remained unmatched. This CDR3 region has 15 residues.

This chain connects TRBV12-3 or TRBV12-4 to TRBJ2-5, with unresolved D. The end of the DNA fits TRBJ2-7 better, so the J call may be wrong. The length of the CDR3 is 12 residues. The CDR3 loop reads CASSLSRVEQYF. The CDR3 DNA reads TGTGCCAGCAGTTTATCCCGGGTCGAGCAGTACTTC.

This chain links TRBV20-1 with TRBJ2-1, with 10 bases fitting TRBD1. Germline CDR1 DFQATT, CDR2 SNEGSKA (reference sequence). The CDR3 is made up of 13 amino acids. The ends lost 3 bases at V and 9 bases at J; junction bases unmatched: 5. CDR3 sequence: CSARPGQGTEQFF. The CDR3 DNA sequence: TGCAGTGCTAGGCCGGGACAGGGGACTGAGCAGTTCTTC.

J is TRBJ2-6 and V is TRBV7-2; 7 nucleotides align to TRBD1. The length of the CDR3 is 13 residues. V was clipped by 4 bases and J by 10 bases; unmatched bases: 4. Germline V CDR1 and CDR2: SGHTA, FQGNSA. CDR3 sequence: CASSYDRDNVLTF. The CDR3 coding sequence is TGTGCCAGCAGCTACGACAGGGATAACGTCCTGACTTTC.

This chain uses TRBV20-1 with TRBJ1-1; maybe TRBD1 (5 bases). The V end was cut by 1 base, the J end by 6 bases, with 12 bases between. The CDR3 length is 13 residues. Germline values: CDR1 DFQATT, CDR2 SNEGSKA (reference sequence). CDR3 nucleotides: TGCAGTGCTAGAGTAATAGGGGAAGCTGAAGCTTTCTTT. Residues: CSARVIGEAEAFF.

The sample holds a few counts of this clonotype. The CDR3 region has the DNA TGCAGTGCTAGAGGCCTCCGGGTGAGCGGAGGCTACACCTTC. Amino acid sequence: CSARGLRVSGGYTF. This chain connects TRBV20-1 to TRBJ1-2; D not certain. CDR1 and CDR2 from the germline V gene are DFQATT and SNEGSKA (reference sequence). Trimming pared 1 base from V and 8 bases from J, leaving 17 bases between. This CDR3 has 14 residues.

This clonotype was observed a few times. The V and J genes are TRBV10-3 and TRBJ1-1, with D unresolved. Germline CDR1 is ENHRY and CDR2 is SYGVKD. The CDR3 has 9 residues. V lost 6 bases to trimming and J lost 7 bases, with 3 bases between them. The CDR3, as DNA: TGTGCCATCAGATATGAAGCTTTCTTT. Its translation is CAIRYEAFF.

The CDR3 region has the DNA TGCAGTGCTAGTCTGGCGTACGAGCAGTACTTC. It translates to CSASLAYEQYF. The chain combines TRBV20-1 with TRBJ2-5; no reliable D call. Near its end, the DNA agrees better with TRBJ2-7, so the J call may be wrong. This CDR3 region has 11 residues. In germline, CDR1 is DFQATT, CDR2 SNEGSKA (reference sequence).

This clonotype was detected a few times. The CDR3 sequence: CASSSRWTDYNEQFF. CDR3 DNA sequence: TGTGCCAGCAGTTCCCGATGGACAGATTACAATGAGCAGTTCTTC. This chain links TRBV28 with TRBJ2-1, with a weak D call TRBD1 (6 bases). V gave up 4 bases and J gave up 4 bases, with 14 bases separating them. The CDR3 is 15 residues long. The germline gives CDR1 MDHEN, CDR2 SYDVKM.

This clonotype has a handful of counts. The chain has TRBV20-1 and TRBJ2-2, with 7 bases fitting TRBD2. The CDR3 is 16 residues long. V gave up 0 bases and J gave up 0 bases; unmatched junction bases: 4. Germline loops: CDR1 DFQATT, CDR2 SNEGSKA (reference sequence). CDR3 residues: CSAREERGSNTGELFF. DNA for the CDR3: TGCAGTGCTAGAGAGGAGCGGGGCTCGAACACCGGGGAGCTGTTTTTT.

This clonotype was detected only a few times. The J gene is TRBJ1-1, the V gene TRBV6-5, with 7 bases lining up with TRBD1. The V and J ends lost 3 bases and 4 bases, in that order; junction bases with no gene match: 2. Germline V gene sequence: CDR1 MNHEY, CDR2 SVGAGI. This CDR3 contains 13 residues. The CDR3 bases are TGTGCCAGCAGTTATACAGGGGCCACTGAAGCTTTCTTT. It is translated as CASSYTGATEAFF.

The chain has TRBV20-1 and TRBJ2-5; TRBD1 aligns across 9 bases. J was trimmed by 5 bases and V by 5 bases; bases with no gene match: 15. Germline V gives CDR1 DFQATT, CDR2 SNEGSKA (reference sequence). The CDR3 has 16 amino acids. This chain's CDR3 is CSAPARDRGIRETQYF. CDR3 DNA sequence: TGCAGTGCTCCGGCCCGAGACAGGGGGATCCGGGAGACCCAGTACTTC.

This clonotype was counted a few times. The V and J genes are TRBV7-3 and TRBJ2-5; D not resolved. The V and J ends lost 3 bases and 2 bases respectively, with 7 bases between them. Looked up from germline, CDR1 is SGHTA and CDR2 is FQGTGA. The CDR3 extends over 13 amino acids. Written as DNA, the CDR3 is TGTGCCAGCAGCTTGAGGTCTCAAGAGACCCAGTACTTC. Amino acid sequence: CASSLRSQETQYF.